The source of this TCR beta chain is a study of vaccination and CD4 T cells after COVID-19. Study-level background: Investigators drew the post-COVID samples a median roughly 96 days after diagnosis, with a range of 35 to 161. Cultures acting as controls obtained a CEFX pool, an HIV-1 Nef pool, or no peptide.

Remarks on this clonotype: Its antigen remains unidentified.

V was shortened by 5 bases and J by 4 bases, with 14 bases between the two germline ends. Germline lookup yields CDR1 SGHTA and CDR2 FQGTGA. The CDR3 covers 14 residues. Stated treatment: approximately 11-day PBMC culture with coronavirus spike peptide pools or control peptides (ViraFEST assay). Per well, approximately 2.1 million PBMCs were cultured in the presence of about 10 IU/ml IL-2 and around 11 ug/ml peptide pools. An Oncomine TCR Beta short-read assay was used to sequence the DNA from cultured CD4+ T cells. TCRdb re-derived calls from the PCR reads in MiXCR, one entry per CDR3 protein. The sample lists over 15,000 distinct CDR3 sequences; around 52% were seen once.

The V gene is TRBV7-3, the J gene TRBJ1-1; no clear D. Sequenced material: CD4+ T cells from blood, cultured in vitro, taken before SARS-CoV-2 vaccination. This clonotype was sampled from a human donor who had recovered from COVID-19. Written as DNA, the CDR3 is TGTGCCAGCAGCAGTCACGGAGCGGGCACTGAAGCTTTCTTT. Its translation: CASSSHGAGTEAFF.